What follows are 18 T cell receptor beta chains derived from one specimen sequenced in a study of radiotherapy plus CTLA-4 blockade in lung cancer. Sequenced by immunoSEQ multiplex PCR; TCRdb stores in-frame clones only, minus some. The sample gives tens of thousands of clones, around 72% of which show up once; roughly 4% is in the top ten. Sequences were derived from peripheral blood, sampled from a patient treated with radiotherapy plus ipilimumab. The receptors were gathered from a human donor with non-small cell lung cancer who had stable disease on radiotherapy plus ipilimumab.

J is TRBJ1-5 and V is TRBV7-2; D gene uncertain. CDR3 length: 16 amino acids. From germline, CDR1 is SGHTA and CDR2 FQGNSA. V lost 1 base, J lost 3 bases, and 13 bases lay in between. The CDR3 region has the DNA TGTGCCAGCAGCTTAGAAGGAGGGTGGGCCAATCAGCCCCAGCATTTT. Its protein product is CASSLEGGWANQPQHF.

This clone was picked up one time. DNA of the CDR3: TGTGCCAGCTCAAGGGACAGCTCTGGAAACACCATATATTTT. It yields the protein CASSRDSSGNTIYF. The chain joins TRBV18 to TRBJ1-3, with TRBD1 matching 7 bases. The CDR3 contains 14 residues. Germline assignment: CDR1 KGHSH and CDR2 LQKENI. V was clipped by 5 bases and J by 0 bases; unmatched bases: 1.

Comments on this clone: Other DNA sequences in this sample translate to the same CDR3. The CDR3 spells CASSLTGDYGYTF. The CDR3 nucleotides read TGTGCCAGCAGTTTGACGGGGGACTATGGCTACACCTTC. This chain joins TRBV7-2 and TRBJ1-2; D perhaps matches TRBD1 (5 bases). The CDR3 length is 13 residues. Trimming cost V 6 bases and J 3 bases, with 11 bases left between them. CDR1 and CDR2 (germline): SGHTA, FQGNSA.

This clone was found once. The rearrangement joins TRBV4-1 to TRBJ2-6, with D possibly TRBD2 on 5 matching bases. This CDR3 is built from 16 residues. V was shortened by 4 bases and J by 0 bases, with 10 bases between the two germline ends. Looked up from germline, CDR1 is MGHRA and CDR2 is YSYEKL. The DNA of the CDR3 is TGCGCCAGCAGCCCCGGGATTCTCTCTGGGGCCAACGTCCTGACTTTC. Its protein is CASSPGILSGANVLTF.

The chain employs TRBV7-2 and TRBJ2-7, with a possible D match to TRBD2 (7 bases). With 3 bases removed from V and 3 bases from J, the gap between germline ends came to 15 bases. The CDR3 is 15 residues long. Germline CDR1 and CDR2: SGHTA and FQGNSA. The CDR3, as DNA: TGTGCCAGCAGCTTGGTAAGCGGGACAAACTACGAGCAGTACTTC. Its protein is CASSLVSGTNYEQYF.

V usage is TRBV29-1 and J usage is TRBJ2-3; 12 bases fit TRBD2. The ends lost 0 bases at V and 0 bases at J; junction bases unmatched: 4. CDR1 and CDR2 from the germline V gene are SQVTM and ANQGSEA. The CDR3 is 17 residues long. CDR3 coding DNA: TGCAGCGTTGAAGACGGACTAGCGGGGACGAGCACAGATACGCAGTATTTT. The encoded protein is CSVEDGLAGTSTDTQYF.

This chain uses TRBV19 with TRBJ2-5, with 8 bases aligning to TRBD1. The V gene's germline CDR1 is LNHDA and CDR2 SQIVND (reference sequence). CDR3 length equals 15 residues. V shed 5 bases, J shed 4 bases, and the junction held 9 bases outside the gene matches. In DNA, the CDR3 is TGTGCCAGTAGTGACAGGGGCGGGATCGGAGAGACCCAGTACTTC. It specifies CASSDRGGIGETQYF.

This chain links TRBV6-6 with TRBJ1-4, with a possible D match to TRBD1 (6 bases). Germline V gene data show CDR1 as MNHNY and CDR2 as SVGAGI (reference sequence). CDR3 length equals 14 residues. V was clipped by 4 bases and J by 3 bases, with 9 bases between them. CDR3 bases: TGTGCCAGCAGTTTACAGGGTCCTAATGAAAAACTGTTTTTT. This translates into CASSLQGPNEKLFF.

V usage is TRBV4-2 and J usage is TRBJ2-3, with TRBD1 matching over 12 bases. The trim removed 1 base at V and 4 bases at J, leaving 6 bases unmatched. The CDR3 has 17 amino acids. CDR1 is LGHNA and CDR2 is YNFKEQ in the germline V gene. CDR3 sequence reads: CASSQVRGTGGADTQYF. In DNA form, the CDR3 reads TGTGCCAGCAGCCAAGTTCGTGGGACAGGGGGCGCAGATACGCAGTATTTT.

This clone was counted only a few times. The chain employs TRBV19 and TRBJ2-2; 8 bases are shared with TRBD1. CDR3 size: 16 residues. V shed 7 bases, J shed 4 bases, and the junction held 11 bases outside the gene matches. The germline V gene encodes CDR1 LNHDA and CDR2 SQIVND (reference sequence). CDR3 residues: CASTSQQGAGTGELFF. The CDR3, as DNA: TGTGCCAGTACCTCACAGCAGGGGGCAGGCACCGGGGAGCTGTTTTTT.

The CDR3 sequence is CASSEAGLGPPEAFF. The CDR3 DNA reads TGTGCCAGCAGTGAGGCGGGACTGGGTCCTCCTGAAGCTTTCTTT. This chain connects TRBV2 to TRBJ1-1; perhaps TRBD1 as D (5 bases). Germline loops: CDR1 SNHLY, CDR2 FYNNEI. The CDR3 extends over 15 amino acids. The V end lost 3 bases, the J end lost 6 bases, and 17 bases lay between the germline ends.

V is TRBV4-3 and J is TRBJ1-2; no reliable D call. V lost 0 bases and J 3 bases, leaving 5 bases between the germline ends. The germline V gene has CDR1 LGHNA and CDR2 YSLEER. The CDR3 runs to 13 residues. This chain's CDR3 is CASSQESYYGYTF. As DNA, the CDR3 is TGCGCCAGCAGCCAAGAAAGCTACTATGGCTACACCTTC.

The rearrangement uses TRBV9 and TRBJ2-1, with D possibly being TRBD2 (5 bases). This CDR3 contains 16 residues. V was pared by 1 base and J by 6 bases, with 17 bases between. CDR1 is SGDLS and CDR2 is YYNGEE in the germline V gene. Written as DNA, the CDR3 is TGTGCCAGCAGCGTATATCCGGGGATGGCCGGCAATGAGCAGTTCTTC. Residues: CASSVYPGMAGNEQFF.

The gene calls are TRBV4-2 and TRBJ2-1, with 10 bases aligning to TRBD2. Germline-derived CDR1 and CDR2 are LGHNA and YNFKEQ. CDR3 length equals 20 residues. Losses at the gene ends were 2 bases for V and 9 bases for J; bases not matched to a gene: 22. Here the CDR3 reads CASSQLAGGGSASGSGEQFF. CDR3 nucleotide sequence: TGTGCCAGCAGCCAATTGGCGGGAGGGGGCTCAGCTAGCGGGAGTGGTGAGCAGTTCTTC.

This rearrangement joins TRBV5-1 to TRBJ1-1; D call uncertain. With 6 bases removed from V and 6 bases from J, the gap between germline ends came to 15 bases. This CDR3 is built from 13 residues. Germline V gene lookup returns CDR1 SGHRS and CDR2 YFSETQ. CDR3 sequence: CASTEALGSEAFF. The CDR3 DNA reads TGCGCCAGCACCGAGGCCCTAGGGTCTGAAGCTTTCTTT.

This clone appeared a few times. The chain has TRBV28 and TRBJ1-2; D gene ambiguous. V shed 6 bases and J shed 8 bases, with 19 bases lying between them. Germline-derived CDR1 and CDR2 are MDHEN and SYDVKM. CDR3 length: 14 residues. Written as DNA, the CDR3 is TGTGCCAGCAGGATATGGACGGGTCAAGGCGGCTACACCTTC. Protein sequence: CASRIWTGQGGYTF.

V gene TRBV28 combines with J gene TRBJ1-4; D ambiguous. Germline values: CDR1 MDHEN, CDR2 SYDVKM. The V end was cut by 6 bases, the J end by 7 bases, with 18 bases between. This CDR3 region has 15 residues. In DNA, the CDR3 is TGTGCCAGCAGCCCTACCAGGCGGCGGGGTGAAAAACTGTTTTTT. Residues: CASSPTRRRGEKLFF.

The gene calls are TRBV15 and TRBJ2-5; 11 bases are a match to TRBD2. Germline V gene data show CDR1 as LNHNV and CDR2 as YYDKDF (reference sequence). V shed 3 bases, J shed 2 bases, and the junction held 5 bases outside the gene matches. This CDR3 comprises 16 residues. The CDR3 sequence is CATSRGLAVDQETQYF. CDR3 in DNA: TGTGCCACCAGCAGGGGACTAGCGGTAGATCAAGAGACCCAGTACTTC.